The clone carrying this TCR beta chain was counted a few times. Its matching antigen is unknown. The sample is drawn from a study of cytomegalovirus exposure and HLA in healthy donors. Study overall: Falling in the Caucasian-associated ancestry cluster were 80% to 85% of 398 genotyped donors.

Use of 60 Vbeta and 13 Jbeta primers characterized the PCR. TCRdb's copy holds only in-frame clones and misses some; the assay was immunoSEQ multiplex PCR. The top ten clones hold more than 0.3% of a sample with approximately 290,000 clones, approximately 80% of them seen once. Overall study results and limits: It has been reported that TCR beta sequences accurately predicted the HLA-A and HLA-B alleles of most subjects. A later analysis linked a missense variant in DCLRE1C to the trimming of TCR beta V and J genes.

CDR1 is MNHEY and CDR2 is SVGAGI in the germline V gene. The CDR3 runs 15 residues. V shed 2 bases and J 2 bases; nucleotides not matched to a gene: 1. The source material was PBMCs. This receptor was taken from a girl aged 2 to 10 in good health and CMV-seronegative. The J gene is TRBJ2-7, the V gene TRBV6-5, with TRBD1 identical over 12 bases. This chain's CDR3 is CASSYGTGGPYEQYF. The CDR3 DNA reads as TGTGCCAGCAGTTACGGGACAGGGGGCCCCTACGAGCAGTACTTC.